The 4 T cell receptor beta chains below were found in one sample sequenced in a study of blood T cell repertoires in COVID-19. The protocol was immunoSEQ multiplex PCR, while the TCRdb copy is restricted to in-frame clones and leaves out a portion. The sample records approximately 300,000 clones, more than 90% being singletons. Sequencing was carried out using PBMCs or T cells enriched from blood (not recorded which). These receptors were taken from a woman aged 25 to 45 who had been exposed to COVID-19.

The rearrangement links TRBV4-2 to TRBJ2-1; 11 bases fit TRBD2. Looked up from germline, CDR1 is LGHNA and CDR2 is YNFKEQ. The junction had 1 base not matched to a gene; V was cut back by 1 base and J by 2 bases. The CDR3 length is 16 residues. The chain's CDR3 is CASSQGSGGAYNEQFF. The CDR3 coding sequence is TGTGCCAGCAGCCAAGGTAGCGGGGGGGCCTACAATGAGCAGTTCTTC.

The rearrangement joins TRBV7-3 to TRBJ2-1, with 11 bases fitting TRBD2. The germline V gene encodes CDR1 SGHTA and CDR2 FQGTGA. The CDR3 runs 19 residues. The V gene end was trimmed by 6 bases and the J gene end by 4 bases; junction bases not matched to a gene: 17. Written as DNA, the CDR3 is TGTGCCAGCAGTAAACCCGGGACTAGCGGATTGACAGCGTACAATGAGCAGTTCTTC. Translating gives CASSKPGTSGLTAYNEQFF.

The V and J genes are TRBV5-1 and TRBJ2-2, with 9 bases identical to TRBD1. J was trimmed by 3 bases and V by 4 bases; bases with no gene match: 7. This CDR3 region has 16 residues. CDR1 and CDR2 (germline): SGHRS, YFSETQ. The CDR3 region has the DNA TGCGCCAGCAGCCCATACAGGACAGGGGACACCGGGGAGCTGTTTTTT. This codes for CASSPYRTGDTGELFF.

The chain has TRBV29-1 and TRBJ1-3; D possibly corresponds to TRBD1 (5 bases). The CDR3 has 14 residues. The germline CDR1 and CDR2 sequences are SQVTM and ANQGSEA. V was pared by 3 bases and J by 0 bases, with 9 bases between. The CDR3 DNA reads TGCAGCGTTGAGGGGGGGGTCTCTGGAAACACCATATATTTT. Protein product: CSVEGGVSGNTIYF.